A single sample is the source of the 5 T cell receptor beta chains below, sequenced in a study of breast tumors, draining lymph nodes, adjacent tissues. Via MiXCR, TCRdb re-called the multiplex PCR reads, giving one row per CDR3 protein. The sample yields 140,000 or so distinct CDR3 sequences, 30% to 35% seen once. Breast cancer patients provided tissue from their axillary draining lymph nodes. Sequenced sample: axillary lymph node tissue. The receptors originated from a female donor with breast cancer. Some clones in this sample may be carry-over from other donors' samples.

Worth noting for this clonotype: A much more abundant neighbour one base away suggests this may be a read error. This rearrangement joins TRBV6-5 to TRBJ1-5; 7 bases match TRBD1. Per germline, CDR1 MNHEY and CDR2 SVGAGI. V was clipped by 5 bases and J by 6 bases; unmatched bases: 7. CDR3 size: 14 residues. The chain's CDR3 is CASSPASGGQPQHF. Here the CDR3 DNA reads TGTGCCAGCAGTCCCGCCTCAGGGGGTCAGCCCCAGCATTTT.

This clonotype was observed at least ten times. The chain uses TRBV5-1 and TRBJ2-3; D gene ambiguous. The CDR3 consists of 15 residues. V was trimmed by 7 bases and J by 3 bases, leaving 18 bases between them. Germline V gene lookup returns CDR1 SGHRS and CDR2 YFSETQ. The CDR3 nucleotides read TGCGCCAGCTTATTTTGGGCTACTTGGACAGATACGCAGTATTTT. It encodes CASLFWATWTDTQYF. The whole variable domain, filled in from reference TRBV5-1 and TRBJ2-3, reads KAGVTQTPRYLIKTRGQQVTLSCSPISGHRSVSWYQQTPGQGLQFLFEYFSETQRNKGNFPGRFSGRQFSNSRSEMNVSTLELGDSALYLCASLFWATWTDTQYFGPGTRLTVL.

This clonotype was counted at least ten times. The V and J genes are TRBV3-1 and TRBJ2-5, with D possibly called TRBD1 or TRBD2 (5 bases each). The length of the CDR3 is 13 residues. CDR1 and CDR2 from the germline V gene are LGHDT and YNNKEL (reference sequence). Between the trimmed V and J ends, which lost 4 bases and 0 bases, there was a span of 6 bases. The CDR3 DNA reads TGTGCCAGCAGCCGGGGGTACCAAGAGACCCAGTACTTC. Its protein is CASSRGYQETQYF.

There are many counts of this clonotype. The V and J genes are TRBV7-6 and TRBJ1-3; 7 positions match TRBD1. The ends lost 1 base at V and 4 bases at J; junction bases unmatched: 10. CDR3 length equals 17 residues. CDR1 is SGHVS and CDR2 is FNYEAQ in the germline V gene. CDR3: CASSLGPDRALGNTIYF. Here the CDR3 DNA reads TGTGCCAGCAGCTTAGGTCCAGACAGGGCGCTCGGAAACACCATATATTTT.

This clonotype appeared a few times. V and J are TRBV5-4 and TRBJ1-2; 8 bases map to TRBD1. The CDR3 covers 14 residues. Trimming took 1 base from V and 4 from J; bases not matched to a gene: 3. Germline V gives CDR1 SGHNT, CDR2 YYREEE (reference sequence). The CDR3 DNA is TGTGCCAGCAGCTTGTCCGGACAGGGCTATGGCTACACCTTC. This gives the protein CASSLSGQGYGYTF.